This T cell receptor beta chain emerged from a study of Graves' ophthalmopathy and Graves' hyperthyroidism (dated by TCRdb to the late 2010s). Broadly, across the study: Peripheral blood was collected at initial diagnosis, prior to any treatment. The study used signatures of the TCR beta repertoire to tell Graves' ophthalmopathy apart from Graves' hyperthyroidism and to predict which patients would progress to ophthalmopathy. In total, some 130 blood samples were TCR-sequenced: fewer than 50 ophthalmopathy, some 75 hyperthyroidism and some 17 hyperthyroidism-to-ophthalmopathy patients. To explore V-J signatures that distinguish ophthalmopathy from hyperthyroidism, a discovery set of 100 patients was enrolled, made up of more than 40 with ophthalmopathy and 57 with stable hyperthyroidism. For independent validation, a separate cohort was made up of 18 hyperthyroidism patients plus 17 patients who later progressed from hyperthyroidism to ophthalmopathy. In five to seven hyperthyroidism patients, T-cell repertoires of thyroid tissue and blood were compared. Following sampling, methimazole starting at 30 mg daily was administered to hyperthyroidism patients, and high-dose intravenous methylprednisolone was administered to ophthalmopathy patients.

This clonotype appeared many times. Its specific antigen is unknown. It has no much larger one-base neighbor in the sample; base qualities were not kept. On the study overall, not on this receptor specifically: Most expanded thyroid clonotypes with frequency above 0.001 were also detected in blood, suggesting blood repertoires may reflect the thyroid immune response. In validation, the model predicted ophthalmopathy progression with about 70% sensitivity and approximately 72% specificity; around twelve predicted patients were CT-confirmed with GO in a median of approximately 6.5 months. The 13-signature model separated ophthalmopathy from stable hyperthyroidism with 85% to 90% sensitivity and less than 83% specificity in cross-validation, and 80%/75% in the test set. Sample size was not predetermined statistically, and investigators were not blinded to group allocation.

The germline V gene (reference sequence) gives CDR1 as LNHNV and CDR2 as YYDKDF. The germline ends are 8 bases apart after V is trimmed by 0 bases and J by 3 bases. Counted from cysteine to phenylalanine, this CDR3 has 14 amino acids. Only the CDR3 DNA is retained, 42 bases long and in frame from the first base. Ophthalmopathy patients had moderately to severely active disease, Clinical Activity Score of at least 3, NOSPECS grade of at least 4, and disease duration under 3 months. Patients with other autoimmune diseases, uncontrolled infections, pregnancy or lactation were excluded from the study. Clinical symptoms, serum thyroxine, TRAb, thyroid ultrasound and orbital computed tomography formed the basis of the diagnosis. Using Ficoll-Paque density gradient centrifugation, PBMCs were isolated from 10 ml of fresh peripheral blood. Total RNA was extracted with Trizol reagent and quality-checked on an Agilent 2100 Bioanalyzer.

For repertoire sequencing, TCR beta CDR3 regions were amplified from RNA transcripts. A first-round RT-PCR used HTBI primers with the Qiagen OneStep RT-PCR kit, followed by a second-round multiplex PCR, size selection and purification. The libraries underwent paired-end sequencing with 100 bp reads on an Illumina HiSeq2000. The authors processed their data as follows. SOAPnuke was used to process the reads, throwing out any read that had adapters, had uncalled bases, had a mean Phred below 15, or lacked an exact constant-primer or identifier match. COPE v1.2.5 was used to merge high-quality paired reads. Unique nucleotide sequences were defined as clonotypes and aligned to IMGT TRB V, D and J references using MiTCR v1.1. Only V-J combinations with frequency above 0.0001 were analysed, covering approximately 99% of repertoires. A TCR clonal expansion and chaos score per V-J combination was defined as the ratio of F50 clonal expansion to chaos observed in the TCRdist matrix. Welch's t-statistics and random forest were used to narrow the features down to approximately twelve V-J combinations, which were then fed into a naive Bayes classifier. The Morisita-Horn index was used to measure how similar the thyroid and blood repertoires were. The public reads were run again by TCRdb, first through fastp at Q25 and then through MiXCR, and only productive beta chains were kept. Every CDR3 protein is listed once, alongside the most common genes and DNA of its rows. None of the V and J calls come from the authors' own analysis; TCRdb made them. Recorded for this sample are around 670,000 distinct CDR3 sequences; 40% of them occurred a single time. 44% of the sample is taken by the ten largest.

The sample comprised peripheral blood. The TCR originated in an adult man with Graves' ophthalmopathy. This sequence uses TRBV15 and TRBJ1-1; no D segment can be confidently identified. The CDR3 amino acid sequence is: CATSRERTYTEAFF. The DNA sequence reads TGTGCCACCAGCAGAGAGCGAACCTACACTGAAGCTTTCTTT.